This TCR beta chain stems from a study of cytomegalovirus exposure and HLA in healthy donors. Study-wide results and limits: A few CMV-associated chains were confirmed in vitro to be specific for CMV antigens. Many donors carried some public TCRs, although rarity characterized most TCR sequences.

The donors were members of the approximately 130-subject validation cohort (separate from the roughly 700-subject first cohort). Per the germline V gene, CDR1 is ENHRY and CDR2 is SYGVKD. The CDR3 is made up of 14 amino acids. Trimming removed 0 bases at V and 7 bases at J, with 9 bases between. Profiled with immunoSEQ multiplex PCR; TCRdb holds only in-frame clones, not every one. Found here are 220,000 or so clones, 80% to 90% of them singletons; the top ten hold about 2%. About this clone itself: Its antigen is currently unknown.

This chain joins TRBV10-3 and TRBJ1-4, with a tentative D call TRBD1 (5 bases). Sequenced input: PBMCs. This receptor was identified in a woman in her late teens or twenties in good health and CMV-seropositive. The CDR3 DNA is TGTGCCATCAGTGAGTCGTCAGGGCGTGAAAAACTGTTTTTT. This gives the protein CAISESSGREKLFF.